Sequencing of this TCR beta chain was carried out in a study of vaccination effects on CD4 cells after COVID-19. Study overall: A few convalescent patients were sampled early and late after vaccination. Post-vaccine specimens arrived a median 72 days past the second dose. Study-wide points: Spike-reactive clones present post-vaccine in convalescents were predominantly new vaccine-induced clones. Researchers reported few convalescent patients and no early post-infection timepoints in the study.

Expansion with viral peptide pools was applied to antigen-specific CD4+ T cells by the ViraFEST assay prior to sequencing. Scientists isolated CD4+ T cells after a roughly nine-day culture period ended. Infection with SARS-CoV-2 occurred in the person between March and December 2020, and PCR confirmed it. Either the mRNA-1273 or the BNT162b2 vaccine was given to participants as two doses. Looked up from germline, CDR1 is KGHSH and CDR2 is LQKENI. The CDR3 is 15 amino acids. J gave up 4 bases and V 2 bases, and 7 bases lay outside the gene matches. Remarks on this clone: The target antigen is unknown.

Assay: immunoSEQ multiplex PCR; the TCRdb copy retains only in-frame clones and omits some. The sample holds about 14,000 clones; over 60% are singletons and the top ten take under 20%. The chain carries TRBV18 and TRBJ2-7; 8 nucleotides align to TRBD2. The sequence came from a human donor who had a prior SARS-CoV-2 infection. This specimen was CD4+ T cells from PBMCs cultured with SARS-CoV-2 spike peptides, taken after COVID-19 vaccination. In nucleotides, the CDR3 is TGTGCCAGCTCACCAGCTAGCGGGTTCGATTACGAGCAGTACTTC. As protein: CASSPASGFDYEQYF.